Shown below are 14 T cell receptor beta chains from a single sample sequenced in a study of CD8 T cells in Susac syndrome. With random hexamers, reverse transcription was performed on roughly 0.45 to 1 ug of RNA. TCRdb reanalysed the immunoSEQ multiplex PCR reads using MiXCR and keeps one entry per CDR3 protein. The table lists under 200,000 distinct CDR3 sequences, 85% to 95% of them singletons, with about 0.095% in the top ten. Sequenced material: CD4+ T cells from PBMCs. These receptors were collected from a human donor in good health.

V is TRBV4-1 and J is TRBJ2-7; D is ambiguous. Germline V gene sequence: CDR1 MGHRA, CDR2 YSYEKL. Trimming removed 4 bases at V and 2 bases at J, with 12 bases between. The CDR3 is 14 residues long. DNA of the CDR3: TGCGCCAGCAGCCCAAGAGTCGGGCCCTACGAGCAGTACGTC. Protein sequence: CASSPRVGPYEQYV.

The table lists this clonotype with a few counts. This chain connects TRBV12-3 or TRBV12-4 to TRBJ1-2, with D tentatively TRBD1 (5 bases). This CDR3 is 12 amino acids long. V lost 3 bases and J 4 bases, leaving 6 bases between the germline ends. CDR3 in DNA: TGTGCCAGCAGTTTCGACAGCTATGGCTACACCTTC. This translates into CASSFDSYGYTF.

The rearrangement links TRBV23-1 to TRBJ2-1, with 10 bases that match TRBD1. TRBV23-1 is classed as an ORF, of uncertain function. V trimming: 2 bases; J trimming: 3 bases; junction bases outside the gene matches: 7. CDR3 length: 17 residues. This chain's CDR3 is CASSQPLRDRGYNEQFF. CDR3 in DNA: TGCGCCAGCAGTCAACCTCTCCGGGACAGGGGCTACAATGAGCAGTTCTTC.

Only one count was recorded for this clonotype. The V call is TRBV19, the J call TRBJ1-2; no reliable D call. Trimming cost V 7 bases and J 2 bases, with 11 bases left between them. The CDR3 covers 13 residues. The germline V gene has CDR1 LNHDA and CDR2 SQIVND (reference sequence). The CDR3 DNA follows: TGTGCCAGTATCCACAACGAAAACTATGGCTACACCTTC. Protein: CASIHNENYGYTF. Drawing the rest from reference TRBV19 and TRBJ1-2, the complete variable domain is DGGITQSPKYLFRKEGQNVTLSCEQNLNHDAMYWYRQDPGQGLRLIYYSQIVNDFQKGDIAEGYSVSREKKESFPLTVTSAQKNPTAFYLCASIHNENYGYTFGSGTRLTVV.

CDR3 nucleotides: TGTGCCAGCAGCTTGGTCAGAGCGGACCCTGGGGCCAACGTCCTGACTTTC. It translates to CASSLVRADPGANVLTF. The chain carries TRBV5-4 and TRBJ2-6; D possibly corresponds to TRBD2 (5 bases). CDR1 and CDR2 (germline): SGHNT, YYREEE (reference sequence). The CDR3 is 17 amino acids. The ends were cut back, 0 bases at V and 2 bases at J, with 12 bases in the middle.

The CDR3 DNA reads as TGTGCCAGCAGTACGAACACAGATACGCAGTATTTT. Residues: CASSTNTDTQYF. The J gene is TRBJ2-3, the V gene TRBV6-5, with unresolved D. This CDR3 is built from 12 residues. Germline values: CDR1 MNHEY, CDR2 SVGAGI. The V and J ends lost 5 bases and 2 bases respectively, with 5 bases between them.

The J gene is TRBJ2-2, the V gene TRBV28, with TRBD2 matching over 12 bases. CDR3 size: 17 residues. From germline, CDR1 is MDHEN and CDR2 SYDVKM. V lost 8 bases and J lost 4; bases outside the gene matches: 11. This CDR3 is CASLKGLAGGPTGELFF. CDR3 bases: TGTGCCAGCCTCAAGGGGCTAGCGGGAGGGCCCACCGGGGAGCTGTTTTTT. Based on the CDR3 plus reference TRBV28 and TRBJ2-2, the full variable domain is DVKVTQSSRYLVKRTGEKVFLECVQDMDHENMFWYRQDPGLGLRLIYFSYDVKMKEKGDIPEGYSVSREKKERFSLILESASTNQTSMYLCASLKGLAGGPTGELFFGEGSRLTVL.

The CDR3: CASRFVYFEQFF. In DNA form, the CDR3 reads TGTGCAAGTCGCTTCGTATACTTTGAGCAGTTCTTC. The chain is built from TRBV12-2 and TRBJ2-1. TRBV12-2 counts as a pseudogene. The CDR3 covers 12 residues.

The CDR3 DNA sequence: TGTGCCAGCAGTCCCTTAGCGGGAGGGCCGGAGACCCAGTACTTC. It specifies CASSPLAGGPETQYF. V gene TRBV12-3 or TRBV12-4 combines with J gene TRBJ2-5; 11 positions agree with TRBD2. The CDR3 has 15 amino acids. The ends lost 5 bases at V and 5 bases at J; junction bases unmatched: 7.

The V and J genes are TRBV11-2 and TRBJ2-1; TRBD1 matches at 10 bases. Germline V gene lookup returns CDR1 SGHAT and CDR2 FQNNGV. Losses at the gene ends were 4 bases for V and 7 bases for J; bases not matched to a gene: 13. This CDR3 region has 17 residues. The CDR3 bases are TGTGCCAGCAGCTCCCAACCCGGACAGGGGGTCGATAATGAGCAGTTCTTC. It codes for CASSSQPGQGVDNEQFF.

The rearrangement uses TRBV20-1 and TRBJ1-2; D is perhaps TRBD1 (6 bases). This CDR3 has 13 residues. V shed 3 bases and J shed 8 bases, with 16 bases lying between them. Germline V gene sequence: CDR1 DFQATT, CDR2 SNEGSKA (reference sequence). CDR3 sequence reads: CSASYRVGWGYTF. CDR3 nucleotide sequence: TGCAGTGCTAGCTACAGGGTAGGATGGGGCTACACCTTC.

The rearrangement uses TRBV6-6 and TRBJ2-7, with D maybe TRBD1 (6 bases). This CDR3 region has 14 residues. Germline V gives CDR1 MNHNY, CDR2 SVGAGI (reference sequence). Trimming removed 5 bases from V and 3 bases from J, with 14 bases in between. CDR3: CASSRTENHYEQYV. The CDR3 bases are TGTGCCAGCAGTCGGACAGAGAACCACTACGAGCAGTACGTC.

The chain is built from TRBV11-3 and TRBJ2-5; 7 bases map to TRBD2. In germline, CDR1 is SGHNT, CDR2 YENEEA. V trimming: 1 base; J trimming: 3 bases; junction bases outside the gene matches: 2. This CDR3 has 14 amino acids. CDR3: CASSLGGGEETQYF. The CDR3 bases are TGTGCCAGCAGCTTAGGCGGGGGAGAAGAGACCCAGTACTTC. The full variable domain, rest sourced from reference TRBV11-3 and TRBJ2-5, is EAGVVQSPRYKIIEKKQPVAFWCNPISGHNTLYWYLQNLGQGPELLIRYENEEAVDDSQLPKDRFSAERLKGVDSTLKIQPAELGDSAVYLCASSLGGGEETQYFGPGTRLLVL.

The gene calls are TRBV20-1 and TRBJ2-1, with D tentatively TRBD1 or TRBD2 (5 bases each). V was pared by 2 bases and J by 8 bases, with 7 bases between. The CDR3 is made up of 11 amino acids. From germline, CDR1 is DFQATT and CDR2 SNEGSKA (reference sequence). DNA for the CDR3: TGCAGTGCTAGACGGGGCGATGAGCAGTTCTTC. This gives the protein CSARRGDEQFF.